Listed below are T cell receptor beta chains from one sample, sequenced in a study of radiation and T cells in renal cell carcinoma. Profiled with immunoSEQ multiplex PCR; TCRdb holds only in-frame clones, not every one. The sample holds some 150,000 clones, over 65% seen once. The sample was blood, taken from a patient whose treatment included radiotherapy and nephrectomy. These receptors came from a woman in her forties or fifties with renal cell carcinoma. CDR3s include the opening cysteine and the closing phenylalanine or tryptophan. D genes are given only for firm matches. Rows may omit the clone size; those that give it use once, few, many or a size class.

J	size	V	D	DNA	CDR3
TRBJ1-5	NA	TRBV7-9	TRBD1	TGTGCCAGCAGCTGGGGACAGAATAGCAATCAGCCCCAGCATTTT	CASSWGQNSNQPQHF
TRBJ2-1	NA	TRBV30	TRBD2	TGTGCCTGGAGGCGGGGGGGATACTACAATGAGCAGTTCTTC	CAWRRGGYYNEQFF
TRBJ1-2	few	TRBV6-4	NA	TGTGCCAGCAGGGAAGGGTGGAACTATGGCTACACCTTC	CASREGWNYGYTF
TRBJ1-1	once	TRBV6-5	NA	TGTGCCAGCAGTCCCCTAAGGGTGGTAGCTGAAGCTTTCTTT	CASSPLRVVAEAFF
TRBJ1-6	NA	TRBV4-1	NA	TGCGCCAGCACTCCAGGGAATTCACCCCTCCACTTT	CASTPGNSPLHF
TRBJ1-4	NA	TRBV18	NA	TGTGCCAGCTCACCAGGCAGGGTGCAGGAAAAACTGTTTTTT	CASSPGRVQEKLFF
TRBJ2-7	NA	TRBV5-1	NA	TGCGCCAGCAGCTCCGGGACACGCTCCTACGAGCAGTACTTC	CASSSGTRSYEQYF
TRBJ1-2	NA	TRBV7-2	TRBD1	TGTGCCAGCAGCAGTGGGACAGGGAACTATGGCTACACCTTC	CASSSGTGNYGYTF
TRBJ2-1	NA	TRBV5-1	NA	TGCGCCAGCAGCTTGGCTCCGGGGGCGCATAATGAGCAGTTCTTC	CASSLAPGAHNEQFF
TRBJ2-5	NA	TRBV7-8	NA	TGTGCCAGCAGCTTAGCGACGGGGCGAGAGACCCAGTACTTC	CASSLATGRETQYF
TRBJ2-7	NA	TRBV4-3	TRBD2	TGCGCCAGCAGCCAGGGAAAGACTAGCTTCTACGAGCAGTACTTC	CASSQGKTSFYEQYF
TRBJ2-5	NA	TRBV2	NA	TGTGCCAGCAGTCGACCCCCCGAAAAGACCCAGTACTTC	CASSRPPEKTQYF
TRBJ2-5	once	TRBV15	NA	TGTGCCACCAGCAGAGCAGGGGTGATAAAAGAGACCCAGTACTTC	CATSRAGVIKETQYF